The 30 T cell receptor beta chains presented below share a single source sample, sequenced in a study of T-cell memory formation after mild COVID-19. Using its own MiXCR run on the 5' RACE reads, TCRdb lists one record per CDR3 protein. The table lists hundreds of thousands of distinct CDR3 sequences, around 15% of them singletons. The sequenced sample was PBMCs or a T cell subset sorted from them (not recorded which). The receptors shown here come from a man aged 18-30 years who had mild COVID-19 (a few samples of this study predate the infection). Cell type and time point are not known.

The chain carries TRBV3-1 and TRBJ2-5, with no clear D. V lost 0 bases to trimming and J lost 8 bases, with 13 bases between them. The CDR3 has 14 residues. Germline V gene lookup returns CDR1 LGHDT and CDR2 YNNKEL (reference sequence). The CDR3 DNA follows: TGTGCCAGCAGCCAAGATCTCTCAGTCCGAACCCAGTACTTC. The encoded protein is CASSQDLSVRTQYF.

The table lists this clonotype with a few counts. V usage is TRBV6-2 or TRBV6-3 and J usage is TRBJ2-2; TRBD2 matches at 12 bases. Germline loops: CDR1 MNHEY, CDR2 SVGEGT. V trimming: 2 bases; J trimming: 3 bases; junction bases outside the gene matches: 4. The CDR3 spans 17 residues. In DNA, the CDR3 is TGTGCCAGCAGTTACCCCGGACTAGCGGGGCACACCGGGGAGCTGTTTTTT. This codes for CASSYPGLAGHTGELFF.

CDR3 DNA: TGTGCCAGCAGCGCCGCTAGTGGGGATGGCTACACCTTC. Translation: CASSAASGDGYTF. The chain employs TRBV9 and TRBJ1-2; unclear D gene. Germline CDR1 SGDLS, CDR2 YYNGEE. V lost 3 bases and J 6 bases, leaving 12 bases between the germline ends. There are 13 residues in the CDR3.

The sample holds one count of this clonotype. The chain uses TRBV12-3 or TRBV12-4 and TRBJ2-1, with 7 positions matching TRBD2. V shed 3 bases and J 4 bases; nucleotides not matched to a gene: 3. The CDR3 is 14 residues long. The CDR3 is CASSFRGVYNEQFF. The CDR3 bases are TGTGCCAGCAGTTTTCGGGGGGTTTACAATGAGCAGTTCTTC.

The V gene is TRBV6-5, the J gene TRBJ2-1; tentative D call: TRBD1 (6 bases). Germline CDR1 is MNHEY and CDR2 is SVGAGI. The length of the CDR3 is 14 residues. V lost 0 bases, J lost 4 bases, and 7 bases lay in between. CDR3 nucleotides: TGTGCCAGCAGTTACTCCGACAGGTACAATGAGCAGTTCTTC. This translates into CASSYSDRYNEQFF.

This clonotype came up many times. The chain joins TRBV4-3 to TRBJ2-1; 8 nucleotides line up with TRBD2. V shed 0 bases and J 8 bases; nucleotides not matched to a gene: 12. The CDR3 loop spans 17 amino acids. Germline CDR1 LGHNA, CDR2 YSLEER. The CDR3 bases are TGCGCCAGCAGCCAAGATACCTGGCGGGGGGAGTCTGATGAGCAGTTCTTC. It encodes CASSQDTWRGESDEQFF.

This clonotype occurred many times. This chain links TRBV7-2 with TRBJ2-5; no clear D. From germline, CDR1 is SGHTA and CDR2 FQGNSA. The germline V and J ends were trimmed by 2 bases and 11 bases, with 12 bases remaining between them. The CDR3 totals 12 residues. Here the CDR3 reads CASSLSSRAQYF. The CDR3 DNA is TGTGCCAGCAGCTTAAGCTCTCGGGCGCAGTACTTC.

The chain couples TRBV25-1 to TRBJ2-5; D call uncertain. Germline assignment: CDR1 MGHDK and CDR2 SYGVNS. The CDR3 contains 15 residues. V was cut by 5 bases and J by 3 bases, with 16 bases left in between. The CDR3 is CASSLTPGYKETQYF. CDR3 DNA sequence: TGTGCCAGCAGTTTGACTCCCGGGTACAAAGAGACCCAGTACTTC.

The chain carries TRBV20-1 and TRBJ2-3; D gene ambiguous. The germline V gene has CDR1 DFQATT and CDR2 SNEGSKA (reference sequence). There are 14 residues in the CDR3. Trimming took 0 bases from V and 7 from J, leaving 14 bases between them. Here the CDR3 DNA reads TGCAGTGCTAGAGATCCCCCTAGTCCGTATACGCAGTATTTT. Encoded protein: CSARDPPSPYTQYF.

The gene calls are TRBV5-5 and TRBJ2-7; D unclear. The V end lost 6 bases, the J end lost 6 bases, and 19 bases lay between the germline ends. Germline V lookup: CDR1 SGHKS, CDR2 YYEKEE (reference sequence). The CDR3 extends over 14 amino acids. The CDR3 region is CASTPTPGAAEQYV. For the CDR3, the DNA is TGTGCCAGCACCCCGACACCGGGTGCAGCCGAGCAGTACGTC.

This clonotype has a handful of counts. This sequence joins TRBV4-2 and TRBJ2-5; 9 nucleotides match TRBD2. The CDR3 length is 17 residues. From germline, CDR1 is LGHNA and CDR2 YNFKEQ. The trim removed 0 bases at V and 1 base at J, leaving 6 bases unmatched. CDR3 sequence: CASSQDPPAGGQETQYF. In nucleotides, the CDR3 is TGTGCCAGCAGCCAAGATCCTCCAGCGGGGGGCCAAGAGACCCAGTACTTC.

This clonotype has a count of ten or more. This chain joins TRBV2 and TRBJ1-2; D might be TRBD1 (5 bases). In germline, CDR1 is SNHLY, CDR2 FYNNEI. V shed 8 bases and J shed 4 bases, with 11 bases lying between them. This CDR3 has 12 amino acids. The DNA for the CDR3 is TGTGCCAGCGGGGCACGTAGCTATGGCTACACCTTC. It yields the protein CASGARSYGYTF.

The table lists this clonotype with many counts. This chain connects TRBV20-1 to TRBJ1-5, with TRBD1 as a possible D gene (5 bases). V lost 4 bases and J 1 base, leaving 8 bases between the germline ends. In germline, CDR1 is DFQATT, CDR2 SNEGSKA (reference sequence). The CDR3 contains 13 residues. The CDR3 DNA reads TGCAGTGCTATTGGGGCGAGCAATCAGCCCCAGCATTTT. Translating it yields CSAIGASNQPQHF.

This clonotype was found a few times. The chain employs TRBV4-3 and TRBJ2-5, with TRBD2 matching over 16 bases. Germline values: CDR1 LGHNA, CDR2 YSLEER. The CDR3 sequence is 20 residues long. Trimming at V came to 3 bases and at J to 1 base, leaving 11 bases not matched to a gene. As DNA, the CDR3 is TGCGCCAGCAGCCAGTTACCGGGACTAGCGGGGGGGCAAGGCCAAGAGACCCAGTACTTC. Translation gives CASSQLPGLAGGQGQETQYF.

This chain connects TRBV7-6 to TRBJ2-3; TRBD2 matches at 8 bases. Germline V gives CDR1 SGHVS, CDR2 FNYEAQ. Trimming at V came to 2 bases and at J to 7 bases, leaving 5 bases not matched to a gene. This CDR3 has 14 residues. The CDR3 coding sequence is TGTGCCAGCAGCTTACCGGGGGGGCCGAATACGCAGTATTTT. It is translated as CASSLPGGPNTQYF.

This chain connects TRBV29-1 to TRBJ2-3, with 9 bases that match TRBD2. With 6 bases clipped from V and 5 bases from J, the junction kept 12 bases outside the gene matches. The V gene's germline CDR1 is SQVTM and CDR2 ANQGSEA. The CDR3 has 15 residues. CDR3 in DNA: TGCAGCGTGGGCCGGAATAGCGGGGGACTAGATACGCAGTATTTT. Translation gives CSVGRNSGGLDTQYF.

The chain is built from TRBV6-2 or TRBV6-3 and TRBJ1-5; TRBD1 might be the D (5 bases). The CDR3 runs 14 residues. Trimming stripped 6 bases from V and 7 bases from J, with 16 bases between. CDR1 is MNHEY and CDR2 is SVGEGT in the germline V gene. The CDR3 protein is CASRPQGRGQPQHF. The CDR3 nucleotides read TGTGCCAGCAGACCGCAGGGACGCGGCCAGCCCCAGCATTTT.

The chain has TRBV12-3 or TRBV12-4 and TRBJ1-1; no clear D gene. The CDR3 has 13 residues. V was cut by 1 base and J by 10 bases, with 13 bases left in between. Here the CDR3 reads CASSLEEPYRAFF. The CDR3 DNA sequence: TGTGCCAGCAGTTTAGAGGAACCATACAGAGCTTTCTTT.

There are many counts of this clonotype. The V and J genes are TRBV29-1 and TRBJ1-4; D is unclear. Deletions cut 4 bases from V and 6 bases from J, with 12 bases between. Germline V CDR1 and CDR2: SQVTM, ANQGSEA. CDR3 size: 13 residues. The CDR3: CSVGVGNYEKLFF. The CDR3 coding sequence is TGCAGCGTTGGAGTGGGGAACTATGAAAAACTGTTTTTT.

The CDR3 DNA reads TGTGCCAGCACCGACGCCCCAACCACAGATACGCAGTATTTT. Translating it yields CASTDAPTTDTQYF. V and J are TRBV6-5 and TRBJ2-3, with D uncertain. The CDR3 has 14 amino acids. V was cut by 7 bases and J by 2 bases, with 13 bases left in between. Germline V lookup: CDR1 MNHEY, CDR2 SVGAGI.

This clonotype was found a few times. The chain employs TRBV6-5 and TRBJ1-6; D ambiguous. The germline V gene has CDR1 MNHEY and CDR2 SVGAGI. Trimming stripped 2 bases from V and 10 bases from J, with 15 bases between. The CDR3 has 15 residues. The CDR3 bases are TGTGCCAGCAGTTACGAGAGGGTAGATCGCTCACCCCTCCACTTT. It is translated as CASSYERVDRSPLHF.

The J gene is TRBJ2-1, the V gene TRBV5-4; D is possibly TRBD1 (6 bases). The CDR3 length is 18 residues. V dropped 4 bases and J dropped 2 bases, with 22 bases sitting between them. CDR1 and CDR2 (germline): SGHNT, YYREEE (reference sequence). CDR3 nucleotides: TGTGCCAGCAGCCGGGACACATATCCCAGAAAGGCCTACAATGAGCAGTTCTTC. Residues: CASSRDTYPRKAYNEQFF. The whole variable domain, remainder taken from reference TRBV5-4 and TRBJ2-1, is ETGVTQSPTHLIKTRGQQVTLRCSSQSGHNTVSWYQQALGQGPQFIFQYYREEENGRGNFPPRFSGLQFPNYSSELNVNALELDDSALYLCASSRDTYPRKAYNEQFFGPGTRLTVL.

The genes are TRBV14 and TRBJ2-3, with TRBD1 matching over 8 bases. This CDR3 has 14 residues. Trimming took 9 bases from V and 5 from J; bases not matched to a gene: 10. Germline assignment: CDR1 SGHDN and CDR2 FVKESK. CDR3 amino acids: CARVVTGAEDTQYF. CDR3 bases: TGTGCCAGGGTTGTGACAGGGGCGGAAGATACGCAGTATTTT.

The chain is built from TRBV6-5 and TRBJ2-5; TRBD1 is a possible D gene (6 bases). With 7 bases removed from V and 2 bases from J, the gap between germline ends came to 17 bases. The V gene's germline CDR1 is MNHEY and CDR2 SVGAGI. There are 15 residues in the CDR3. The CDR3: CASTPGVRGQETQYF. CDR3 DNA: TGTGCCAGCACCCCAGGGGTTCGGGGACAAGAGACCCAGTACTTC.

This clonotype was counted between two and nine times. The V and J genes are TRBV29-1 and TRBJ1-2; D is ambiguous. In germline, CDR1 is SQVTM, CDR2 ANQGSEA. CDR3 length equals 14 residues. The V end was cut by 6 bases, the J end by 0 bases, with 14 bases between. The CDR3: CSVDLADSNYGYTF. The CDR3, as DNA: TGCAGCGTCGACTTGGCAGACTCTAACTATGGCTACACCTTC.

This clonotype has ten or more counts. V gene TRBV12-3 or TRBV12-4 combines with J gene TRBJ1-2, with 7 bases fitting TRBD1. V was pared by 5 bases and J by 4 bases, with 4 bases of the junction left unmatched. This CDR3 has 13 amino acids. CDR3 coding DNA: TGTGCCAGCAGTCCGCAGGGGGGCTATGGCTACACCTTC. It yields the protein CASSPQGGYGYTF.

This clonotype came up a few times. This chain uses TRBV24-1 with TRBJ2-3; D tentatively fits TRBD1 or TRBD2 (5 bases each). The CDR3 sequence is 17 residues long. Germline loops: CDR1 KGHDR, CDR2 SFDVKD. Trimming cost V 4 bases and J 5 bases, with 21 bases left between them. Written as DNA, the CDR3 is TGTGCCACCAGTGACTCCTTAGTCCTTGGGGGAAAAGATACGCAGTATTTT. This encodes CATSDSLVLGGKDTQYF.

This clonotype was picked up a small number of times. The V and J genes are TRBV7-9 and TRBJ2-7; the D is unclear. This CDR3 is built from 15 residues. CDR1 is SEHNR, CDR2 FQNEAQ, per germline (reference sequence). Trimming cost V 2 bases and J 2 bases, with 13 bases left between them. The CDR3 DNA reads TGTGCCAGCAGCTTATTGTTGGGCCGAGCCTACGAGCAGTACGTC. Translation gives CASSLLLGRAYEQYV.

In its sample, this clonotype was seen a few times. This chain joins TRBV18 and TRBJ2-7; D uncertain. The V end was cut by 5 bases, the J end by 7 bases, with 18 bases between. Germline assignment: CDR1 KGHSH and CDR2 LQKENI. The CDR3 loop spans 14 amino acids. For the CDR3, the DNA is TGTGCCAGCTCAAATCAGGAAGCCATTAGGGAGCAGTACGTC. Amino acids: CASSNQEAIREQYV.

This clonotype came up a few times. The V and J genes are TRBV6-5 and TRBJ2-3; D gene unclear. There are 15 residues in the CDR3. Trimming stripped 0 bases from V and 1 base from J, with 8 bases between. CDR1 is MNHEY, CDR2 SVGAGI, per germline. In DNA, the CDR3 is TGTGCCAGCAGTTACTCGGGTCAGCGCACAGATACGCAGTATTTT. Translated, it gives CASSYSGQRTDTQYF.